This paragraph reports one TCR beta chain. The CDR3 runs 15 residues. The junction had 5 bases not matched to a gene; V was cut back by 4 bases and J by 2 bases. CDR1 and CDR2 from the germline V gene are SEHNR and FQNEAQ (reference sequence). This sample was included in a study of neoadjuvant anti-PD-1 for oral cavity cancer. Generated by immunoSEQ multiplex PCR, the TCRdb table keeps only in-frame clones and is missing some. The sample lists approximately 68,000 clones; less than 90% were seen once. The time point was: after neoadjuvant nivolumab, at surgical resection. The chain has TRBV7-9 and TRBJ2-5; 9 bases are shared with TRBD2. Here the sequenced sample was PBMCs, taken after nivolumab (anti-PD-1) treatment. This receptor was obtained from a person aged 35-80 years with oral cavity squamous cell carcinoma. Here the CDR3 DNA reads TGTGCCAGCAGCTATAAAGCGGGGGGACAAGAGACCCAGTACTTC. The encoded protein is CASSYKAGGQETQYF.